This T cell receptor (beta chain) came from a study of blood T cell repertoires in COVID-19. On the study more broadly: The samples span acute and convalescent COVID-19 from the United States, Italy and Spain. Sources were T cells, B-cell-depleted T cells, or PBMCs; the material itself was cDNA or gDNA.

As handled by the study authors: Scientists estimated how many nucleated cells there were by amplifying reference gene primers. This table comes from immunoSEQ multiplex PCR, and its TCRdb copy is limited to in-frame clones, with some not included. For V, J and clone size, that table is used; D and trimming come from the DNA. The profile shows about 3,800 clones, 91% of them singletons. J gave up 0 bases and V 4 bases, and 4 bases lay outside the gene matches. Germline-derived CDR1 and CDR2 are SGHVS and FNYEAQ. The CDR3 is 15 residues long. Material for sequencing was peripheral blood. J is TRBJ2-3 and V is TRBV7-6; 7 nucleotides agree with TRBD2. The sequence was collected from a man aged 45-65 years with active COVID-19. For the CDR3, the DNA is TGTGCCAGCAGCTCTAGCGGAGCTAGCACAGATACGCAGTATTTT. It encodes CASSSSGASTDTQYF.